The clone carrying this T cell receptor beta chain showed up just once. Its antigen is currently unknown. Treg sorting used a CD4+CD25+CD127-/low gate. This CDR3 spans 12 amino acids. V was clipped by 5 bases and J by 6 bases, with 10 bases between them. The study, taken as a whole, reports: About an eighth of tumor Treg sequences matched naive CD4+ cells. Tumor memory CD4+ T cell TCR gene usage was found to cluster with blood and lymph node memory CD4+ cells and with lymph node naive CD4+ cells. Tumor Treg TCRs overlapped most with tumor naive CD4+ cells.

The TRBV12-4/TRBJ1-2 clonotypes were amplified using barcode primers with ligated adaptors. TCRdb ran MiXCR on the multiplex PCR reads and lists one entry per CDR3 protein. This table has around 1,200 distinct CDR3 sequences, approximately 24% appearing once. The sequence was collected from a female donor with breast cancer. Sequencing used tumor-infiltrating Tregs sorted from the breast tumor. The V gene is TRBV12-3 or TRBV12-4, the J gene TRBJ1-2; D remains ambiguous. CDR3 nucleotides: TGTGCCAGCAGTGAGGCCTCGGATGGCTACACCTTC. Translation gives CASSEASDGYTF.